This entry is about one T cell receptor (beta chain). Its antigen remains unidentified. V lost 7 bases and J lost 5; bases outside the gene matches: 7. The CDR3 consists of 13 residues. Germline CDR1 is MNHEY and CDR2 is SMNVEV (reference sequence). This record belongs to a study of shared clonotypes between healthy human individuals. Regarding the study as a whole: The study sampled only blood, and tissue repertoires likely differ.

In the sorted-subset replicate PCRs, approximately 200 ng DNA, around 30,000 T cell genomes, was used. Only in-frame clones appear in the TCRdb table, and some are missing; sequencing was by immunoSEQ multiplex PCR. The profile shows roughly 2,000,000 clones, roughly 94% of them singletons. Naive CD8 cells lacked CD45RO and underwent positive selection for CCR7, leaving out terminally differentiated effector memory CD45RA+ cells. The clonotype comes from a man between 18 and 35 years old in good health. V usage is TRBV27 and J usage is TRBJ2-7; TRBD2 agrees at 8 bases. The sequencing sample was made of naive CD8+ T cells sorted from blood. CDR3 amino acids: CASTGGELDEQYF. The CDR3 DNA reads TGTGCCAGCACCGGGGGGGAACTCGACGAGCAGTACTTC.